This T cell receptor beta chain was sequenced in a study of identical twins. Study results and limitations: Where beta out-of-frame sequences were concerned, excess twin sharing was weaker. The study based its conclusions on cross-sectional statistical analysis and did not follow the same donors. Out-of-frame alpha sequences that twins shared showed excess low generation probability.

The authors used template switching to add a universal primer site and gave cDNA unique molecular identifiers. TCRdb redid the calling of the 5' RACE reads with MiXCR, one entry per CDR3 protein. The sample contains 400,000 to 600,000 distinct CDR3 sequences, approximately 20% of which appear only once. About this clonotype itself: Its target is unknown.

Trimming removed 4 bases at V and 3 bases at J, with 8 bases between. The CDR3 contains 13 residues. The V gene's germline CDR1 is KGHDR and CDR2 SFDVKD. In addition, the sample was reused for a study of yellow fever vaccine responses in identical twins.

Sequencing was carried out using CD4+ T cells sorted from blood. This receptor was identified in a woman under 30 in good health. The chain couples TRBV24-1 to TRBJ2-5, with TRBD2 as a possible D gene (6 bases). CDR3 protein: CATSEGGEETQYF. CDR3 nucleotides: TGTGCCACCAGTGAAGGCGGGGAAGAGACCCAGTACTTC.